These 32 T cell receptor beta chains came from one sample sequenced in a study of metastatic and nonmetastatic thyroid tumors. TCRdb called clones again from the PCR reads with MiXCR. The sample has about 17,000 clones, about 25% seen once. The entire patient cohort was treatment-naive prior to thyroid surgery. The sequencing input was adjacent normal tissue. The receptors shown here come from a female donor with papillary thyroid cancer or a benign thyroid nodule (not recorded which). Some clones in this sample may be carry-over from other donors' samples.

This clone ranks as medium-sized. The CDR3 coding sequence is TGTGCCAGCAGCAAGAGGGACTCTTACACAGATACGCAGTATTTT. Translated, it gives CASSKRDSYTDTQYF. The chain combines TRBV9 with TRBJ2-3; D might be TRBD2 (6 bases). Germline CDR1 SGDLS, CDR2 YYNGEE. The CDR3 contains 15 residues. The ends were cut back, 4 bases at V and 2 bases at J, with 14 bases in the middle.

This rearrangement joins TRBV9 to TRBJ2-3; D gene unclear. Per the germline V gene, CDR1 is SGDLS and CDR2 is YYNGEE. The CDR3 runs 13 residues. V was shortened by 4 bases and J by 4 bases, with 10 bases between the two germline ends. CDR3 bases: TGTGCCAGCAGCTCCGAAAGGCCAGATACGCAGTATTTT. Protein: CASSSERPDTQYF.

This clone was counted only a few times. The rearrangement joins TRBV27 to TRBJ1-1; D remains unclear. The CDR3 loop spans 14 amino acids. From germline, CDR1 is MNHEY and CDR2 SMNVEV (reference sequence). V was clipped by 0 bases and J by 0 bases, with 5 bases between them. The CDR3 reads CASSLSRMNTEAFF. As DNA, the CDR3 is TGTGCCAGCAGTTTATCGCGGATGAACACTGAAGCTTTCTTT.

The sample holds a few counts of this clone. The chain links TRBV6-1 to TRBJ2-5, with 16 bases that match TRBD2. CDR3 length: 18 amino acids. Germline V gene sequence: CDR1 MNHNS, CDR2 SASEGT. Trimming at V came to 6 bases and at J to 11 bases, leaving 18 bases not matched to a gene. The CDR3 DNA sequence: TGTGCCAGCAGCTTCGGGACTAGCGGGAGGGCCCGGGGAGAGGCACAGTACTTC. It codes for CASSFGTSGRARGEAQYF.

This clone was counted many times. This chain uses TRBV5-1 with TRBJ1-2; TRBD1 agrees at 7 bases. Germline CDR1 reads SGHRS; CDR2 reads YFSETQ. V was pared by 2 bases and J by 3 bases, with 10 bases of the junction left unmatched. CDR3 length: 16 residues. In DNA, the CDR3 is TGCGCCAGCAGCTTACGGGCTCCGGGACAGCACTATGGCTACACCTTC. It specifies CASSLRAPGQHYGYTF.

The chain links TRBV7-8 to TRBJ1-6; weak D call: TRBD1 (6 bases). CDR1 is SGHVS, CDR2 FQNEAQ, per germline. The CDR3 runs 15 residues. Trimming stripped 2 bases from V and 5 bases from J, with 10 bases between. This chain's CDR3 is CASSLLGADNSPLHF. The CDR3 DNA is TGTGCCAGCAGCTTATTGGGGGCGGATAATTCACCCCTCCACTTT.

The table lists this clone with a few counts. The chain is built from TRBV5-1 and TRBJ2-1; D assignment may be TRBD1 or TRBD2 (5 bases each). This CDR3 is built from 15 residues. The germline CDR1 and CDR2 sequences are SGHRS and YFSETQ. V was shortened by 0 bases and J by 5 bases, with 12 bases between the two germline ends. The CDR3 DNA reads TGCGCCAGCAGCTTGGTGGGACGGAACAACAATGAGCAGTTCTTC. Its protein product is CASSLVGRNNNEQFF.

Notes on this clone: The junction departs from germline at one end; a sequencing error may be responsible. The chain joins TRBV28 to TRBJ1-6; D uncertain. Germline assignment: CDR1 MDHEN and CDR2 SYDVKM. The CDR3 is 15 residues long. CDR3 DNA sequence: TGTGCCAGCATTTTATATCCCGCATGGGCTTCACCCCTCCACTTT. It encodes CASILYPAWASPLHF. Looking up the rest from reference TRBV28 and TRBJ1-6 gives the full variable domain: DVKVTQSSRYLVKRTGEKVFLECVQDMDHENMFWYRQDPGLGLRLIYFSYDVKMKEKGDIPEGYSVSREKKERFSLILESASTNQTSMYLCASILYPAWASPLHFGNGTRLTVT.

In this sample, this clone turned up many times. V usage is TRBV7-9 and J usage is TRBJ1-2, with 7 bases fitting TRBD1. V lost 4 bases, J lost 2 bases, and 4 bases stayed unmatched. This CDR3 has 14 amino acids. Looked up from germline, CDR1 is SEHNR and CDR2 is FQNEAQ (reference sequence). The CDR3 DNA is TGTGCCAGCAGCTCGACAGGGACGAACTATGGCTACACCTTC. The encoded protein is CASSSTGTNYGYTF.

The chain recombines TRBV7-8 with TRBJ2-7; D may be TRBD2 (6 bases). The V gene's germline CDR1 is SGHVS and CDR2 FQNEAQ. The CDR3 loop spans 13 amino acids. V was cut by 5 bases and J by 6 bases, with 14 bases left in between. As DNA, the CDR3 is TGTGCCAGCAGCCCGCGGGACCCCCTCGAGCAGTACTTC. It yields the protein CASSPRDPLEQYF. Complete variable domain (other parts from reference TRBV7-8 and TRBJ2-7): GAGVSQSPRYKVAKRGQDVALRCDPISGHVSLFWYQQALGQGPEFLTYFQNEAQLDKSGLPSDRFFAERPEGSVSTLKIQRTQQEDSAVYLCASSPRDPLEQYFGPGTRLTVT.

This clone showed up just a few times. This may arise from a read error, as a much more abundant clone is one base away. The gene calls are TRBV5-5 and TRBJ2-2; D uncertain. The CDR3 totals 13 residues. Germline CDR1 SGHKS, CDR2 YYEKEE (reference sequence). CDR3 nucleotides: TGTGCCAGCAGCTTTTCTGACACCTGGGAGCTGTTTTTT. Protein product: CASSFSDTWELFF. Full variable domain (missing parts from reference TRBV5-5 and TRBJ2-2): DAGVTQSPTHLIKTRGQQVTLRCSPISGHKSVSWYQQVLGQGPQFIFQYYEKEERGRGNFPDRFSARQFPNYSSELNVNALLLGDSALYLCASSFSDTWELFFGEGSRLTVL.

The table lists this clone with many counts. The chain combines TRBV20-1 with TRBJ2-1, with TRBD2 identical over 14 bases. From germline, CDR1 is DFQATT and CDR2 SNEGSKA (reference sequence). The CDR3 runs 16 residues. The V segment lost 6 bases and the J segment 2 bases; nucleotides outside the gene matches: 6. In DNA form, the CDR3 reads TGCAGTGCCTCGACTAGCGGGAGGGCCACCTACAATGAGCAGTTCTTC. Residues: CSASTSGRATYNEQFF.

This clone was recorded at least ten times. The V and J genes are TRBV13 and TRBJ2-7; 8 nucleotides align to TRBD2. Germline V CDR1 and CDR2: PRHDT, FYEKMQ (reference sequence). Germline trimming cut 4 bases from V and 6 bases from J; bases unmatched to any gene: 8. CDR3 length: 14 residues. CDR3 protein: CASSSVLAGREQYF. CDR3 nucleotides: TGTGCCAGCAGCTCCGTTCTAGCGGGCCGCGAGCAGTACTTC.

This clone was picked up a small number of times. This may be a read error: a much more frequent sequence differs by one nucleotide. The J gene is TRBJ2-1, the V gene TRBV11-2; tentative D call: TRBD2 (5 bases). This CDR3 has 15 amino acids. CDR1 and CDR2 (germline): SGHAT, FQNNGV. The CDR3 protein is CASSFVSVGVNEQFF. CDR3 DNA sequence: TGTGCCAGCAGCTTTGTTAGCGTGGGAGTCAATGAGCAGTTCTTT. The full variable domain, rest sourced from reference TRBV11-2 and TRBJ2-1, is EAGVAQSPRYKIIEKRQSVAFWCNPISGHATLYWYQQILGQGPKLLIQFQNNGVVDDSQLPKDRFSAERLKGVDSTLKIQPAKLEDSAVYLCASSFVSVGVNEQFFGPGTRLTVL.

This clone is judged medium-sized (0.01 to 0.1%). The chain combines TRBV20-1 with TRBJ2-7; weak D call: TRBD2 (6 bases). V lost 6 bases, J lost 2 bases, and 17 bases lay in between. This CDR3 is 14 amino acids long. Germline loops: CDR1 DFQATT, CDR2 SNEGSKA (reference sequence). The CDR3, as DNA: TGCAGTGCCCCTTCTGAGGGCGGGACCTACGAGCAGTACTTC. Its translation is CSAPSEGGTYEQYF.

This clone was counted between two and nine times. V is TRBV28 and J is TRBJ1-2, with D unclear. Trimming stripped 6 bases from V and 3 bases from J, with 8 bases between. Germline CDR1 is MDHEN and CDR2 is SYDVKM. The CDR3 spans 12 residues. The CDR3 bases are TGTGCCAGCAGGGGCTTTGACTATGGCTACACCTTC. Its translation: CASRGFDYGYTF.

This clone was recorded only once. Additional DNA sequences in this sample encode the identical CDR3. This sequence joins TRBV9 and TRBJ1-2, with D unresolved. Trimming pared 2 bases from V and 7 bases from J, leaving 12 bases between. The germline CDR1 and CDR2 sequences are SGDLS and YYNGEE. The CDR3 loop spans 13 amino acids. The CDR3 nucleotides are TGTGCCAGCAGCGTCTCGGGTGGAGGTGGCTACACCTTC. Protein product: CASSVSGGGGYTF.

In its sample, this clone was seen many times. V gene TRBV28 combines with J gene TRBJ2-5, with TRBD1 identical over 7 bases. This CDR3 region has 18 residues. The germline CDR1 and CDR2 sequences are MDHEN and SYDVKM. The junction had 17 bases not matched to a gene; V was cut back by 5 bases and J by 2 bases. The CDR3 protein is CASSPDFPYRGGQETQYF. CDR3 DNA: TGTGCCAGCAGTCCCGACTTCCCCTACAGGGGTGGACAAGAGACCCAGTACTTC.

As to this clone: Just one base apart from a much larger clone, this may be a read error. V gene TRBV7-9 combines with J gene TRBJ2-3; TRBD2 might be the D (5 bases). V dropped 3 bases and J dropped 5 bases, with 12 bases sitting between them. The CDR3 runs 14 residues. The germline V gene has CDR1 SEHNR and CDR2 FQNEAQ (reference sequence). CDR3 in DNA: TGTGCCAGCAGCTTGGTCGGGATAATAGATACGCAGTATTTT. The encoded protein is CASSLVGIIDTQYF.

This clone was seen many times. The V call is TRBV5-5, the J call TRBJ1-5; D gene ambiguous. The CDR3 contains 14 residues. Per the germline V gene, CDR1 is SGHKS and CDR2 is YYEKEE (reference sequence). V was trimmed by 4 bases and J by 1 base, leaving 9 bases between them. CDR3 DNA sequence: TGTGCCAGCAGCGCGGGCAGCAGCAATCAGCCCCAGCATTTT. It translates to CASSAGSSNQPQHF.

This clone was seen ten or more times. The chain couples TRBV20-1 to TRBJ2-1, with D maybe TRBD2 (5 bases). This CDR3 region has 15 residues. Germline CDR1 DFQATT, CDR2 SNEGSKA (reference sequence). Trimming removed 1 base from V and 0 bases from J, with 10 bases in between. The chain's CDR3 is CSARAYGDSYNEQFF. CDR3 coding DNA: TGCAGTGCTAGAGCCTACGGGGACTCCTACAATGAGCAGTTCTTC.

In the case of this clone: The CDR3 ends on some other residue instead of the conserved phenylalanine or tryptophan, so this is likely a read error. V usage is TRBV19 and J usage is TRBJ2-1; 11 nucleotides match TRBD2. The CDR3 spans 15 residues. Germline-derived CDR1 and CDR2 are LNHDA and SQIVND (reference sequence). V was clipped by 1 base and J by 8 bases; unmatched bases: 4. The CDR3, as DNA: TGTGCCAGTAGTATAGTTACTAGCGGGAGCGATGAGCAGTTCCTC. Protein product: CASSIVTSGSDEQFL.

The table lists this clone with a few counts. The CDR3 bases are TGTGCCAGTAGGCCCCTATCGGGATTAGTAGATACGCAGTATTTT. Its translation: CASRPLSGLVDTQYF. The rearrangement uses TRBV19 and TRBJ2-3; TRBD2 might be the D (5 bases). Germline CDR1 reads LNHDA; CDR2 reads SQIVND (reference sequence). CDR3 length: 15 amino acids. Trimming shortened V by 6 bases and J by 5 bases, and 18 bases separated the two germline ends.

With regard to this clone: One junction end disagrees with the germline gene, perhaps due to a read error. This sequence joins TRBV28 and TRBJ1-5; TRBD1 matches 8 bases. Germline values: CDR1 MDHEN, CDR2 SYDVKM. There are 17 residues in the CDR3. CDR3 DNA: TGTGCCAGCGGGAATTGGGACAGGTATTTTGGCAATCATCCCCAGCATTTT. Residues: CASGNWDRYFGNHPQHF.

In its sample, this clone is medium-sized. The CDR3 DNA is TGTGCCACCAAACAGGGACTGGGTCAGCCCCAGCATTTT. Translated, it gives CATKQGLGQPQHF. The chain links TRBV28 to TRBJ1-5; maybe TRBD1 (6 bases). The CDR3 loop spans 13 amino acids. In germline, CDR1 is MDHEN, CDR2 SYDVKM. V was pared by 10 bases and J by 6 bases, with 16 bases between. The full variable domain, with the rest looked up from reference TRBV28 and TRBJ1-5, is DVKVTQSSRYLVKRTGEKVFLECVQDMDHENMFWYRQDPGLGLRLIYFSYDVKMKEKGDIPEGYSVSREKKERFSLILESASTNQTSMYLCATKQGLGQPQHFGDGTRLSIL.

This clone has a count of ten or more. This chain joins TRBV20-1 and TRBJ2-1; 14 positions match TRBD2. The length of the CDR3 is 16 residues. The ends lost 5 bases at V and 2 bases at J; junction bases unmatched: 5. Germline assignment: CDR1 DFQATT and CDR2 SNEGSKA (reference sequence). Here the CDR3 DNA reads TGCAGTGCTCTCCCGACTAGCGGGAGGGCCTACAATGAGCAGTTCTTC. Its protein product is CSALPTSGRAYNEQFF.

This clone showed up just a few times. The rearrangement links TRBV28 to TRBJ1-4; 8 bases agree with TRBD1. This CDR3 is 17 amino acids long. With V trimmed by 3 bases and J by 3 bases, 9 bases remained unmatched. Germline assignment: CDR1 MDHEN and CDR2 SYDVKM. The CDR3 is CASSFPRLQGANEKLFF. In nucleotides, the CDR3 is TGTGCCAGCAGTTTTCCCCGTTTACAGGGGGCTAATGAAAAACTGTTTTTT.

This clone was observed a handful of times. CDR3 DNA sequence: TGTGCCAGTAGTCCCGACAGGGGCCAGTACAATGAGCAGTTCTTC. Protein: CASSPDRGQYNEQFF. V is TRBV12-3 or TRBV12-4 and J is TRBJ2-1; 8 positions match TRBD1. The V segment lost 9 bases and the J segment 4 bases; nucleotides outside the gene matches: 11. CDR3 length equals 15 residues.

The chain couples TRBV19 to TRBJ1-2; tentative D call: TRBD1 (5 bases). Trimming took 3 bases from V and 9 from J, leaving 14 bases between them. CDR1 and CDR2 from the germline V gene are LNHDA and SQIVND (reference sequence). The CDR3 loop spans 13 amino acids. The chain's CDR3 is CASSIRGEYRYTF. The CDR3 DNA follows: TGTGCCAGTAGTATTCGGGGCGAATATCGCTACACCTTC. The whole variable domain, remainder taken from reference TRBV19 and TRBJ1-2, is DGGITQSPKYLFRKEGQNVTLSCEQNLNHDAMYWYRQDPGQGLRLIYYSQIVNDFQKGDIAEGYSVSREKKESFPLTVTSAQKNPTAFYLCASSIRGEYRYTFGSGTRLTVV.

This clone was detected many times. V usage is TRBV4-1 and J usage is TRBJ1-5; 8 bases fit TRBD1. J lost 7 bases, V lost 0 bases, and 8 bases had no gene match. Germline CDR1 reads MGHRA; CDR2 reads YSYEKL. The CDR3 length is 16 residues. The CDR3 sequence: CASSQDPGQGGQPQHF. CDR3 coding DNA: TGCGCCAGCAGCCAAGACCCCGGACAGGGTGGACAGCCCCAGCATTTT.

This clone came up a few times. J is TRBJ2-7 and V is TRBV24-1; D could derive from TRBD1 or TRBD2 (5 bases each). V lost 7 bases and J 0 bases, leaving 9 bases between the germline ends. The CDR3 covers 13 residues. CDR1 and CDR2 (germline): KGHDR, SFDVKD. Written as DNA, the CDR3 is TGTGCCACCAGGGGGGAAAGCTCCTACGAGCAGTACTTC. It codes for CATRGESSYEQYF.

CDR3 in amino acids: CASSLSKGSEKLFF. CDR3 in DNA: TGTGCCAGCAGTTTGTCCAAAGGGAGTGAAAAACTGTTTTTT. The rearrangement uses TRBV27 and TRBJ1-4; D unclear. The CDR3 is 14 amino acids. V lost 3 bases to trimming and J lost 7 bases, with 12 bases between them. Germline V gene data show CDR1 as MNHEY and CDR2 as SMNVEV (reference sequence).